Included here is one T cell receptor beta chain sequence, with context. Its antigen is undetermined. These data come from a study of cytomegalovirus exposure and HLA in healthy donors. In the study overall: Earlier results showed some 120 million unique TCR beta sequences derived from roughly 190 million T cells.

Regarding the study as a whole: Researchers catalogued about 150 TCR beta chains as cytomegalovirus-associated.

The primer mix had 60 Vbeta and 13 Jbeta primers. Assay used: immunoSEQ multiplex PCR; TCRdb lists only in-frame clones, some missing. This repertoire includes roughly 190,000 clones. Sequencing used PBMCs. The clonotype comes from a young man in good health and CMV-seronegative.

The DNA for the CDR3 is TGTGCCAGCAGTTTATTAGGAGGCTCCGGGGGTTACGAGCAGTACTTC. Translating gives CASSLLGGSGGYEQYF. V gene TRBV28 combines with J gene TRBJ2-7, with a possible D match to TRBD2 (6 bases). Germline CDR1 MDHEN, CDR2 SYDVKM. The CDR3 covers 16 residues. Trimming pared 1 base from V and 4 bases from J, leaving 17 bases between.